The source of this T cell receptor beta chain is a study of T cell responses to AZD1222 COVID-19 vaccine (dated by TCRdb to about 2021). For context, the study as a whole: A total of 233 trial participants underwent TCR sequencing, of whom about 210 had received two doses of AZD1222 and around 25 had received two doses of the MenACWY control vaccine. Enrollment into the trials was organized by age into subgroups of 18-55, 56-69 and 70-plus years, and those subgroups contained around 150, 28 and 57 TCR-sequenced participants, respectively.

V is pared back by 5 bases and J by 3 bases, with 13 bases lying between the germline termini. Looking up the germline V gene yields CDR1 MNHEY and CDR2 SVGAGI. From the cysteine through the phenylalanine, the CDR3 covers 14 amino acids. Left in the record is the CDR3 DNA by itself, 42 bases read in frame from the first base. The intended sense of this specimen's time point label: about 28 days (+/-7) after the second vaccine dose. AZD1222 recipients whose second dose came at about 4 weeks and those whose second dose came at about 12 weeks were combined into one group, since spike-specific TCR depth and breadth did not differ between the two schedules. Vaccinee samples were obtained from the UK trials COV001 and COV002, which included a single-blind randomized controlled phase 2/3 trial of AZD1222 (ChAdOx1 nCoV-19) in healthy adults. Trial participant PBMC samples were collected at day 0 and day 28 after the second dose for TCRbeta chain sequencing.

Here is what the overall study found, with its caveats: The 56-69-year group was small, and its depth increase did not reach significance, likely because of low power. Because no day 14 peak-response samples were available, the repertoires could be characterized only after the peak T cell response. Participants were mostly white British, with more females than males. The authors suggested clonal diversity may have been underestimated. A significant rise in spike-specific TCR breadth and depth was observed after two AZD1222 doses relative to day 0 and relative to MenACWY recipients. Conclusions about previously exposed vaccinees were limited because only six AZD1222 recipients were SARS-CoV-2 seropositive at baseline. The whole spike protein was spanned by vaccine-associated CD4 TCRs, and dominant responses were seen in regions 160-218 and 743-854. Nearly half of unique spike-specific TCRs reportedly recognized epitopes outside regions mutated in the B.1.351 and B.1.1.7 variants.

For this clone: There is no known antigen for this receptor. The sample holds no much larger clone one base away, and base qualities are not on file.

The CDR3 regions of human TCRbeta chains were analyzed by immunosequencing. On the study's bioinformatics: Repertoire TCRs were checked for matches against a reference library of SARS-CoV-2-specific TCRs that had been generated using the MIRA antigen-specificity platform. Breadth was defined as the fraction of unique TCRs that were SARS-CoV-2-associated, and depth was defined as the fraction of total T cells that were SARS-CoV-2-associated. Using the MIRA data, each spike-specific TCR was assigned both to the spike region to which the TCR was reactive and to a CD4 or CD8 class. Log10-transformed breadth and depth values were compared by one-way ANOVA with Sidak's multiple comparisons tests. TCRdb holds this immuneACCESS table with in-frame rearrangements only. Some clones are missing; in checked studies, unresolved V genes explain under half, and the rest has no known cause. V and J calls and clone size are given by that table; D and trimming were obtained from the DNA. In this sample the table shows about 42,000 clones, approximately 80% of which occur a single time. Over 15% of the sample rests with the top ten.

The V and J genes are TRBV6-5 and TRBJ1-2; tentative D gene TRBD1, with 6 bases matching. Sample: peripheral blood, taken 28 days after the second AZD1222 dose. This clonotype originated in an adult who received the AZD1222 COVID-19 vaccine. Here is the DNA: TGTGCCAGCAGTCCTTCACAGGGAGACTATGGCTACACCTTC. The encoded protein is CASSPSQGDYGYTF.